Shown below are 30 T cell receptor beta chains from a single sample sequenced in a study of CD8 T cells in Susac syndrome. The RNA input was roughly 0.45 to 1 ug, and it was reverse transcribed with random hexamers. TCRdb recomputed calls from the immunoSEQ multiplex PCR reads with MiXCR, one row per CDR3 protein. The sample consists of about 250,000 distinct CDR3 sequences, 80% to 95% of them appearing once. What was sequenced was CD4+ T cells from PBMCs. The receptor source for this set is a human donor with multiple sclerosis.

The chain recombines TRBV18 with TRBJ2-7; D might be TRBD2 (5 bases). Per germline, CDR1 KGHSH and CDR2 LQKENI. Trimming removed 2 bases at V and 6 bases at J, with 14 bases between. The CDR3 runs to 14 residues. The CDR3 region is CASSPEGVRGEQYF. The CDR3 DNA sequence: TGTGCCAGCTCACCAGAGGGTGTAAGAGGCGAGCAGTACTTC.

This rearrangement joins TRBV12-3 or TRBV12-4 to TRBJ1-1, with D perhaps matching TRBD1 (5 bases). The CDR3 consists of 15 residues. V was trimmed by 7 bases and J by 3 bases, leaving 18 bases between them. The CDR3 protein is CASTLPGGWDTEAFF. DNA for the CDR3: TGTGCCAGCACATTACCTGGGGGATGGGACACTGAAGCTTTCTTT.

The V call is TRBV2, the J call TRBJ1-1; maybe TRBD1 (6 bases). CDR1 is SNHLY, CDR2 FYNNEI, per germline. The CDR3 has 14 amino acids. V gave up 6 bases and J gave up 5 bases, with 16 bases separating them. CDR3 sequence (DNA): TGTGCCAGCAGAAAAAGGGGGGCGAATACTGAAGCTTTCTTT. Translating gives CASRKRGANTEAFF.

This clonotype was detected only a few times. The J gene is TRBJ2-3, the V gene TRBV11-2, with 13 nucleotides matching TRBD2. CDR1 SGHAT and CDR2 FQNNGV come from the germline V gene. The CDR3 consists of 16 residues. V shed 4 bases and J 1 base; nucleotides not matched to a gene: 2. The CDR3 DNA reads TGTGCCAGCAGCTCCGGACTAGCGGGGGGCACAGATACGCAGTATTTT. Translating gives CASSSGLAGGTDTQYF.

The table lists this clonotype with a count of one. The V and J genes are TRBV19 and TRBJ1-5; a possible D gene is TRBD1 (6 bases). Trimming removed 6 bases at V and 7 bases at J, with 13 bases between. CDR3 size: 13 residues. In germline, CDR1 is LNHDA, CDR2 SQIVND (reference sequence). Written as DNA, the CDR3 is TGTGCCAGTAGAACACAGGGAGGGCAGCCCCAGCATTTT. This translates into CASRTQGGQPQHF.

The chain joins TRBV11-1 to TRBJ2-1; 10 bases map to TRBD2. The V segment lost 2 bases and the J segment 1 base; nucleotides outside the gene matches: 2. The CDR3 length is 16 residues. From germline, CDR1 is SGHAT and CDR2 FQDESV (reference sequence). The CDR3 sequence is CASSLRTSGSYNEQFF. CDR3 DNA sequence: TGTGCCAGCAGCTTAAGGACTAGCGGATCCTACAATGAGCAGTTCTTC.

This clonotype was observed a few times. CDR3: CASSPGLASNIQYF. The DNA for the CDR3 is TGTGCCAGCAGCCCGGGACTAGCGTCCAACATTCAGTACTTC. This sequence joins TRBV12-3 or TRBV12-4 and TRBJ2-4, with 10 positions matching TRBD2. Germline trimming cut 6 bases from V and 7 bases from J; bases unmatched to any gene: 6. The CDR3 spans 14 residues.

This chain links TRBV20-1 with TRBJ2-4; 7 bases line up with TRBD2. J was trimmed by 7 bases and V by 5 bases; bases with no gene match: 8. The V gene's germline CDR1 is DFQATT and CDR2 SNEGSKA (reference sequence). The CDR3 is made up of 13 amino acids. The CDR3 is CSAFKAGPNIQYF. Here the CDR3 DNA reads TGCAGTGCTTTCAAAGCGGGACCTAACATTCAGTACTTC.

V is TRBV5-4 and J is TRBJ1-1; 7 bases map to TRBD1. The CDR3 contains 15 residues. Germline assignment: CDR1 SGHNT and CDR2 YYREEE (reference sequence). V gave up 3 bases and J gave up 3 bases; unmatched junction bases: 8. The CDR3 DNA sequence: TGTGCCAGCAGCTCTTACAGGGGAGGGGACACTGAAGCTTTCTTT. Amino acid sequence: CASSSYRGGDTEAFF.

J is TRBJ2-1 and V is TRBV24-1; 9 bases map to TRBD2. CDR3 length: 14 amino acids. Germline V gene data show CDR1 as KGHDR and CDR2 as SFDVKD. The V segment lost 7 bases and the J segment 7 bases; nucleotides outside the gene matches: 7. The CDR3 DNA is TGTGCCACCAGAGGGCTAGCGGGGACTAATGAGCAGTTCTTC. It is translated as CATRGLAGTNEQFF.

This chain connects TRBV6-5 to TRBJ2-5; D ambiguous. The germline gives CDR1 MNHEY, CDR2 SVGAGI. With 6 bases removed from V and 5 bases from J, the gap between germline ends came to 10 bases. The CDR3 is 12 residues long. The CDR3 loop reads CASSQTRETQYF. The CDR3 coding sequence is TGTGCCAGCAGCCAAACACGGGAGACCCAGTACTTC.

Written as DNA, the CDR3 is TGTGCTAGTGGTAACCGAGGCGCAGATACGCAGTATTTT. Translating it yields CASGNRGADTQYF. The J gene is TRBJ2-3, the V gene TRBV12-5; D uncertain. Germline CDR1 is LGHNT and CDR2 is FRNRAP. CDR3 length equals 13 residues. V lost 5 bases and J 4 bases, leaving 10 bases between the germline ends. Variable domain in full (rest from reference TRBV12-5 and TRBJ2-3): DARVTQTPRHKVTEMGQEVTMRCQPILGHNTVFWYRQTMMQGLELLAYFRNRAPLDDSGMPKDRFSAEMPDATLATLKIQPSEPRDSAVYFCASGNRGADTQYFGPGTRLTVL.

The chain combines TRBV5-1 with TRBJ1-2; tentatively, D is TRBD1 (5 bases). The CDR3 has 13 amino acids. V lost 1 base to trimming and J lost 7 bases, with 11 bases between them. CDR1 is SGHRS and CDR2 is YFSETQ in the germline V gene. Here the CDR3 DNA reads TGCGCCAGCAGCTTGTCACAGGACCTTGGCTACACCTTC. Its translation is CASSLSQDLGYTF.

The chain recombines TRBV25-1 with TRBJ2-3; possibly TRBD2 for D (5 bases). CDR3 length: 14 amino acids. Trimming took 6 bases from V and 6 from J, leaving 16 bases between them. From germline, CDR1 is MGHDK and CDR2 SYGVNS. This chain's CDR3 is CASSIGHRGDTQYF. DNA of the CDR3: TGTGCCAGCAGCATAGGGCACCGAGGGGATACGCAGTATTTT.

The chain carries TRBV25-1 and TRBJ2-7; D is possibly TRBD1 or TRBD2 (6 bases each). Germline CDR1 reads MGHDK; CDR2 reads SYGVNS. The CDR3 covers 13 residues. V dropped 4 bases and J dropped 4 bases, with 11 bases sitting between them. The CDR3 nucleotides are TGTGCCAGCAGTGTTACAGGGACTTACGAGCAGTACGTC. It is translated as CASSVTGTYEQYV.

V gene TRBV12-3 or TRBV12-4 combines with J gene TRBJ1-4; 9 bases match TRBD1. CDR3 length: 15 residues. V trimming: 6 bases; J trimming: 3 bases; junction bases outside the gene matches: 5. CDR3 nucleotides: TGTGCCAGCAGGCACCGGACAGGGGCTAATGAAAAACTGTTTTTT. Amino acids: CASRHRTGANEKLFF.

CDR3 nucleotides: TGTGCCAGCAGTTCCCCGGCCGGGGGGGATACGCAGTATTTT. Amino acids: CASSSPAGGDTQYF. The chain recombines TRBV6-1 with TRBJ2-3; 7 nucleotides line up with TRBD2. CDR3 length: 14 residues. The V and J ends lost 5 bases and 6 bases, in that order; junction bases with no gene match: 8. Per germline, CDR1 MNHNS and CDR2 SASEGT.

The chain uses TRBV21-1 and TRBJ2-7; the table's D call, TRBD2, has no DNA check behind it. TRBV21-1 is noted as a pseudogene. This CDR3 contains 16 residues. CDR3 sequence (DNA): TGTGCCAGCAGCAAAGTGTCTAGCGGGAGTTCCTACGAGCAGTACGTC. Translated, it gives CASSKVSSGSSYEQYV.

V usage is TRBV29-1 and J usage is TRBJ2-2; 9 nucleotides line up with TRBD1. This CDR3 is 13 amino acids long. The junction had 2 bases not matched to a gene; V was cut back by 5 bases and J by 4 bases. Germline V CDR1 and CDR2: SQVTM, ANQGSEA. The CDR3 nucleotides are TGCAGCGTTCCGACAGGGGGCACCGGGGAGCTGTTTTTT. This codes for CSVPTGGTGELFF.

The chain has TRBV9 and TRBJ1-4; TRBD1 matches at 10 bases. Germline assignment: CDR1 SGDLS and CDR2 YYNGEE. V lost 4 bases and J lost 7; bases outside the gene matches: 7. The CDR3 has 15 amino acids. The CDR3 protein is CASSSRTGGGEKLFF. The CDR3 region has the DNA TGTGCCAGCAGCTCCCGGACAGGGGGGGGTGAAAAACTGTTTTTT.

The chain has TRBV25-1 and TRBJ2-1; D may be TRBD1 (6 bases). The length of the CDR3 is 13 residues. Germline V gene lookup returns CDR1 MGHDK and CDR2 SYGVNS. Trimming cost V 5 bases and J 11 bases, with 16 bases left between them. CDR3 coding DNA: TGTGCCAGCAGTTCCGTAAGGGGGACAAAGCAGTTCTTC. It translates to CASSSVRGTKQFF.

The rearrangement links TRBV9 to TRBJ2-7; 11 bases line up with TRBD2. This CDR3 spans 14 amino acids. Germline V gene sequence: CDR1 SGDLS, CDR2 YYNGEE. The V gene end was trimmed by 5 bases and the J gene end by 3 bases; junction bases not matched to a gene: 4. This CDR3 is CASSEGLADYEQYF. For the CDR3, the DNA is TGTGCCAGCAGTGAGGGACTAGCGGACTACGAGCAGTACTTC.

The chain joins TRBV20-1 to TRBJ2-4; D is uncertain. CDR3 length: 13 residues. CDR1 is DFQATT, CDR2 SNEGSKA, per germline (reference sequence). CDR3 sequence: CSIFPPGKNIQYF. As DNA, the CDR3 is TGCTCCATTTTTCCCCCTGGTAAAAACATTCAGTACTTC.

This chain links TRBV10-3 with TRBJ2-7, with 8 bases that match TRBD1. From germline, CDR1 is ENHRY and CDR2 SYGVKD. Unmatched junction bases numbered 17, after V lost 10 bases and J lost 9 bases. The CDR3 consists of 14 residues. CDR3 sequence: CASRDGQGSPVQYF. The CDR3, as DNA: TGTGCCAGCCGAGATGGACAGGGTAGTCCAGTGCAGTACTTC.

V and J are TRBV3-1 and TRBJ2-5, with D unresolved. The germline V gene encodes CDR1 LGHDT and CDR2 YNNKEL (reference sequence). Trimming took off 1 base at V and 5 bases at J, with 5 bases between the two ends. CDR3 size: 12 residues. CDR3 DNA: TGTGCCAGCAGCCAAGGTCCGGAGACCCAGTACTTC. Translated, it gives CASSQGPETQYF.

The chain carries TRBV20-1 and TRBJ1-2, with TRBD1 identical over 9 bases. The V segment lost 4 bases and the J segment 7 bases; nucleotides outside the gene matches: 7. The CDR3 length is 13 residues. Germline CDR1 and CDR2: DFQATT and SNEGSKA (reference sequence). The CDR3 sequence: CSATTGTGSGYTF. The CDR3 nucleotides read TGCAGTGCTACGACCGGGACAGGGTCTGGCTACACCTTC.

The chain links TRBV29-1 to TRBJ2-1, with TRBD2 identical over 16 bases. CDR1 and CDR2 from the germline V gene are SQVTM and ANQGSEA. The CDR3 length is 15 residues. The V segment lost 7 bases and the J segment 7 bases; nucleotides outside the gene matches: 7. This CDR3 reads CSARGGLAGGNEQFF. Here the CDR3 DNA reads TGCAGCGCTCGGGGGGGACTAGCGGGAGGGAATGAGCAGTTCTTC.

The gene calls are TRBV5-4 and TRBJ2-7, with 7 bases that match TRBD2. The trim removed 6 bases at V and 1 base at J, leaving 25 bases unmatched. This CDR3 region has 20 residues. Looked up from germline, CDR1 is SGHNT and CDR2 is YYREEE (reference sequence). The CDR3 coding sequence is TGTGCCAGCACACATTTACTCCCTAGGGAGTCTAGCGGTCCTTCCTACGAGCAGTACGTC. Translated, it gives CASTHLLPRESSGPSYEQYV.

The chain uses TRBV12-3 or TRBV12-4 and TRBJ1-1, with a weak D call TRBD1 (5 bases). V dropped 5 bases and J dropped 3 bases, with 10 bases sitting between them. The CDR3 is made up of 13 amino acids. The CDR3 coding sequence is TGTGCCAGCAGTAAGACAGCCTACACTGAAGCTTTCTTT. The encoded protein is CASSKTAYTEAFF.

The chain employs TRBV5-1 and TRBJ1-2; TRBD1 aligns across 7 bases. CDR1 is SGHRS and CDR2 is YFSETQ in the germline V gene. Unmatched junction bases numbered 16, after V lost 0 bases and J lost 8 bases. The CDR3 has 17 residues. The CDR3 nucleotides read TGCGCCAGCAGCTTGGGGGGTCCGACAGGGAGAAGCGACGGCTACACCTTC. As protein: CASSLGGPTGRSDGYTF.